The 9 T cell receptor beta chains below were found in one sample sequenced in a study of blood T cell repertoires in COVID-19. Assay: immunoSEQ multiplex PCR; the TCRdb copy retains only in-frame clones and omits some. The table records approximately 200,000 clones, under 85% of them present only once. The material sequenced was PBMCs or T cells enriched from blood (not recorded which). The source of these receptors is a man aged 60-69 years who had recovered from COVID-19.

The chain employs TRBV11-3 and TRBJ2-7, with D possibly being TRBD2 (6 bases). Germline CDR1 is SGHNT and CDR2 is YENEEA. Trimming took 2 bases from V and 6 from J, leaving 20 bases between them. The length of the CDR3 is 16 residues. This chain's CDR3 is CASSLSRDSPLGEQYF. CDR3 DNA: TGTGCCAGCAGCTTATCCCGGGACTCCCCACTTGGCGAGCAGTACTTC.

The chain's CDR3 is CASSLLVERVYGYTF. CDR3 bases: TGTGCCAGCAGCTTGTTGGTCGAGCGCGTGTATGGCTACACCTTC. V gene TRBV5-6 combines with J gene TRBJ1-2; D not certain. The CDR3 contains 15 residues. Deletions cut 1 base from V and 5 bases from J, with 15 bases between. CDR1 SGHDT and CDR2 YYEEEE come from the germline V gene.

The gene calls are TRBV1 and TRBJ1-2; the table's D call of TRBD1 was not tested on the DNA. TRBV1 is deemed a pseudogene. There are 15 residues in the CDR3. CDR3 sequence reads: CTSSQDPQGPYGYTF. The CDR3 DNA reads TGCACCAGCAGCCAAGATCCACAGGGCCCTTATGGCTACACCTTC.

The chain couples TRBV18 to TRBJ1-1; 7 bases fit TRBD1. Germline V gene lookup returns CDR1 KGHSH and CDR2 LQKENI. Trimming took 4 bases from V and 1 from J; bases not matched to a gene: 3. The CDR3 consists of 14 residues. For the CDR3, the DNA is TGTGCCAGCTCACTTGGACAGGAGAACACTGAAGCTTTCTTT. Its protein is CASSLGQENTEAFF.

V usage is TRBV2 and J usage is TRBJ1-1, with no clear D. The V end lost 0 bases, the J end lost 2 bases, and 13 bases lay between the germline ends. In germline, CDR1 is SNHLY, CDR2 FYNNEI. This CDR3 has 16 residues. The chain's CDR3 is CASSEARGATNTEAFF. CDR3 coding DNA: TGTGCCAGCAGTGAAGCGCGTGGAGCAACTAACACTGAAGCTTTCTTT. Together with reference TRBV2 and TRBJ1-1, the CDR3 gives the full variable domain: EPEVTQTPSHQVTQMGQEVILRCVPISNHLYFYWYRQILGQKVEFLVSFYNNEISEKSEIFDDQFSVERPDGSNFTLKIRSTKLEDSAMYFCASSEARGATNTEAFFGQGTRLTVV.

The V gene is TRBV9, the J gene TRBJ2-2; 12 nucleotides line up with TRBD2. This CDR3 comprises 18 residues. Germline V CDR1 and CDR2: SGDLS, YYNGEE. V lost 1 base, J lost 4 bases, and 8 bases stayed unmatched. The CDR3 nucleotides are TGTGCCAGCAGCGTACTAGCGGGGGGGCGCGGTGCCACCGGGGAGCTGTTTTTT. Its protein product is CASSVLAGGRGATGELFF. The whole variable domain, remainder taken from reference TRBV9 and TRBJ2-2, is DSGVTQTPKHLITATGQRVTLRCSPRSGDLSVYWYQQSLDQGLQFLIQYYNGEERAKGNILERFSAQQFPDLHSELNLSSLELGDSALYFCASSVLAGGRGATGELFFGEGSRLTVL.

The rearrangement links TRBV18 to TRBJ1-3; possibly TRBD1 for D (6 bases). The V and J ends lost 1 base and 0 bases respectively, with 13 bases between them. The CDR3 spans 17 residues. Germline assignment: CDR1 KGHSH and CDR2 LQKENI. CDR3: CASSPQTGPYSGNTIYF. The CDR3 nucleotides read TGTGCCAGCTCACCACAAACAGGGCCTTACTCTGGAAACACCATATATTTT.

The chain uses TRBV4-1 and TRBJ2-5; maybe TRBD1 (6 bases). This CDR3 spans 15 amino acids. V was pared by 0 bases and J by 5 bases, with 13 bases between. The V gene's germline CDR1 is MGHRA and CDR2 YSYEKL. CDR3 coding DNA: TGCGCCAGCAGCCAAGATTTGGGGGCGGAGGAGACCCAGTACTTC. It specifies CASSQDLGAEETQYF.

The chain uses TRBV19 and TRBJ1-1, with 7 bases lining up with TRBD1. Germline lookup yields CDR1 LNHDA and CDR2 SQIVND (reference sequence). The CDR3 consists of 13 residues. V lost 8 bases to trimming and J lost 4 bases; unmatched junction nucleotides: 7. The CDR3 nucleotides read TGTGCCAGTTGGGACAGCGTCTCCACTGAAGCTTTCTTT. The encoded protein is CASWDSVSTEAFF.